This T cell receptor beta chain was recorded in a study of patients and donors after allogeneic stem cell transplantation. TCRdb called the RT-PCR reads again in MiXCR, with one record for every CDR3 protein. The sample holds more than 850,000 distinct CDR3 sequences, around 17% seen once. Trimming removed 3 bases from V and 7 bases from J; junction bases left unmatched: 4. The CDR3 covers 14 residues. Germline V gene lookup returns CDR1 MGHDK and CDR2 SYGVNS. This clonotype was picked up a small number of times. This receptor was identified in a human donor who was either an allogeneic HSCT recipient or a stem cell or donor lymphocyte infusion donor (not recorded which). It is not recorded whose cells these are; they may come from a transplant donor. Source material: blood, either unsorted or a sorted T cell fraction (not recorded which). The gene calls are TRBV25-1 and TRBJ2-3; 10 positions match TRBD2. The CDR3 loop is CASSDSGRLNTQYF. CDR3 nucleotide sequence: TGTGCCAGCAGTGATAGCGGGAGGTTGAATACGCAGTATTTT.